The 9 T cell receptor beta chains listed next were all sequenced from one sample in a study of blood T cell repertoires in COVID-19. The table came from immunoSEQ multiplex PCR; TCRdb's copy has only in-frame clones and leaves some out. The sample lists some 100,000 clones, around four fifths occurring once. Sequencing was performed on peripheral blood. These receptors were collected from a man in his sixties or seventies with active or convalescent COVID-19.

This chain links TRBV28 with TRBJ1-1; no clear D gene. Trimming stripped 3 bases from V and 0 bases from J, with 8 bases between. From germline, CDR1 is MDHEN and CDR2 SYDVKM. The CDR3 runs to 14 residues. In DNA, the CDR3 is TGTGCCAGCAGTTTTCGGGTTTTGAACACTGAAGCTTTCTTT. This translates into CASSFRVLNTEAFF.

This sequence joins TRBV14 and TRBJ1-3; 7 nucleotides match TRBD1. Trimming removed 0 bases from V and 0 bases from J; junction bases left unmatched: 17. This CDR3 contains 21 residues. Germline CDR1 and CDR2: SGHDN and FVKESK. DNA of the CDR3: TGTGCCAGCAGCCAAGATGTGAGGGGACAGCAGCCCGTCAACTCTGGAAACACCATATATTTT. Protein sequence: CASSQDVRGQQPVNSGNTIYF.

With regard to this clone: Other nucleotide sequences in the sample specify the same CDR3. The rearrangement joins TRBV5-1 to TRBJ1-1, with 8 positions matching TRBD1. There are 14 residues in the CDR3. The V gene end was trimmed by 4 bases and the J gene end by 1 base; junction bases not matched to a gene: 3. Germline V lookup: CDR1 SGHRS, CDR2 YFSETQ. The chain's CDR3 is CASSGGTGNTEAFF. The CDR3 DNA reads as TGCGCCAGCAGCGGGGGGACAGGGAACACTGAAGCTTTCTTT.

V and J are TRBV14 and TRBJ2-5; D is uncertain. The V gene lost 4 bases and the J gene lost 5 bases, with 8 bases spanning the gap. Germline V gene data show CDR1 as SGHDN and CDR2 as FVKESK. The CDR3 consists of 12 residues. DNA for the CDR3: TGTGCCAGCAGCCCGTTCGGGGAGACCCAGTACTTC. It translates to CASSPFGETQYF.

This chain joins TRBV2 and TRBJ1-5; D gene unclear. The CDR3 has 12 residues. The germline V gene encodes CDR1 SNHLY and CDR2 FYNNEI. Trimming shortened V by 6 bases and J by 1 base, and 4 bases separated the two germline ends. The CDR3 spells CASRRSNQPQHF. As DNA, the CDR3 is TGTGCCAGCAGGAGGAGCAATCAGCCCCAGCATTTT.

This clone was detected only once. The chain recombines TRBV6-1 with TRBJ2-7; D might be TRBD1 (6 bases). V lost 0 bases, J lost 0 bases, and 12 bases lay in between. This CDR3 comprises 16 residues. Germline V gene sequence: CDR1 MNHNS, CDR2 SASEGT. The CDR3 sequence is CASSEASADSSYEQYF. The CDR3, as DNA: TGTGCCAGCAGTGAAGCGTCAGCGGACAGCTCCTACGAGCAGTACTTC.

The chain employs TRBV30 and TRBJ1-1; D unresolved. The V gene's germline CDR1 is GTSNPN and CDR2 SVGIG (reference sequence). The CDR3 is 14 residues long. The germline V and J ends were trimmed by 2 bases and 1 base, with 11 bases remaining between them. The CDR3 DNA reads TGTGCCTGGAGTCTAGAGACGCAGAACACTGAAGCTTTCTTT. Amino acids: CAWSLETQNTEAFF.

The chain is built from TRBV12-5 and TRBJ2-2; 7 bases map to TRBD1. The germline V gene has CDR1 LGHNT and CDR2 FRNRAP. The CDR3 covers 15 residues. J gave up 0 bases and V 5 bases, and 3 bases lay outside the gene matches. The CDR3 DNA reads TGTGCTAGTGGTCCCGGGACAGCGAACACCGGGGAGCTGTTTTTT. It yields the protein CASGPGTANTGELFF.

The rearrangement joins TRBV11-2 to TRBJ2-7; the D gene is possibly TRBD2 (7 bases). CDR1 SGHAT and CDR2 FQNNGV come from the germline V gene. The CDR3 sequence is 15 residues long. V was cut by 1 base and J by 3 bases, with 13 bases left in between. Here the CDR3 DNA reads TGTGCCAGCAGCTTAGGGGGGCGGGAGTACTACGAGCAGTACTTC. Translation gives CASSLGGREYYEQYF.